These 3 T cell receptor beta chains were sequenced from one sample in a study of T cell responses to AZD1222 COVID-19 vaccine. Assay used: immunoSEQ multiplex PCR; TCRdb lists only in-frame clones, some missing. The sample lists some 130,000 clones; about nine tenths were seen once. Sequencing was performed on peripheral blood, taken 28 days after the second AZD1222 dose. The source of these receptors is an adult who received the AZD1222 COVID-19 vaccine.

The gene calls are TRBV6-2 or TRBV6-3 and TRBJ2-7; 8 nucleotides agree with TRBD2. The CDR3 totals 19 residues. Germline assignment: CDR1 MNHEY and CDR2 SVGEGT. V shed 2 bases, J shed 3 bases, and the junction held 18 bases outside the gene matches. CDR3 DNA sequence: TGTGCCAGCAGTTACGCTACTAGCGGAGACGCCTCAATTGGCTACGAGCAGTACTTC. This codes for CASSYATSGDASIGYEQYF.

V usage is TRBV19 and J usage is TRBJ2-7; 8 bases line up with TRBD2. The V gene's germline CDR1 is LNHDA and CDR2 SQIVND (reference sequence). The CDR3 sequence is 14 residues long. The V gene end was trimmed by 9 bases and the J gene end by 0 bases; junction bases not matched to a gene: 7. The CDR3: CASQTSGSSYEQYF. CDR3 sequence (DNA): TGTGCCAGCCAAACTAGCGGCAGCTCCTACGAGCAGTACTTC.

This clone was observed once. CDR3 loop: CASSQGGSGANVLTF. CDR3 sequence (DNA): TGCGCCAGCAGCCAAGGAGGAAGTGGGGCCAACGTCCTGACTTTC. V and J are TRBV5-1 and TRBJ2-6; TRBD2 might be the D (5 bases). V was trimmed by 4 bases and J by 3 bases, leaving 11 bases between them. This CDR3 is 15 amino acids long. The germline CDR1 and CDR2 sequences are SGHRS and YFSETQ.